Shown below are 29 T cell receptor beta chains from a single sample sequenced in a study of blood T cell repertoires in COVID-19. The repertoire was sequenced with immunoSEQ multiplex PCR; TCRdb's copy has only in-frame clones and lacks some. This sample has about 120,000 clones, with roughly 87% found just once. Sequencing was done on a sample of peripheral blood. These receptors originate from a human donor in a cohort sampled during active COVID-19.

This clone came up once. This chain connects TRBV12-3 or TRBV12-4 to TRBJ2-2, with 7 bases identical to TRBD2. The V segment lost 5 bases and the J segment 7 bases; nucleotides outside the gene matches: 1. The CDR3 covers 12 residues. CDR3 nucleotides: TGTGCCAGCAGTAGGACTAGCGGGGAGCTGTTTTTT. Its protein product is CASSRTSGELFF.

The J gene is TRBJ1-2, the V gene TRBV27, with TRBD1 matching 8 bases. CDR1 and CDR2 (germline): MNHEY, SMNVEV (reference sequence). Trimming took 6 bases from V and 4 from J; bases not matched to a gene: 7. CDR3 size: 14 residues. The CDR3 DNA follows: TGTGCCAGCAGACAGGGGGAGGAGGGCTATGGCTACACCTTC. It yields the protein CASRQGEEGYGYTF.

The genes are TRBV24-1 and TRBJ2-3; a possible D gene is TRBD1 (6 bases). Germline V gives CDR1 KGHDR, CDR2 SFDVKD. The CDR3 consists of 15 residues. Trimming left V 1 base short and J 0 bases short, with 7 bases between. In DNA form, the CDR3 reads TGTGCCACCAGTGATTTAGGGACAAGCACAGATACGCAGTATTTT. Translation gives CATSDLGTSTDTQYF.

The V and J genes are TRBV29-1 and TRBJ2-5; the match to TRBD2 covers 12 bases. The germline gives CDR1 SQVTM, CDR2 ANQGSEA. The junction had 3 bases not matched to a gene; V was cut back by 0 bases and J by 7 bases. This CDR3 has 14 residues. The chain's CDR3 is CSVEETSGSRTQYF. Written as DNA, the CDR3 is TGCAGCGTTGAAGAGACTAGCGGGAGCAGGACCCAGTACTTC.

The chain carries TRBV27 and TRBJ2-2; perhaps TRBD2 as D (5 bases). V lost 5 bases and J lost 6, with 16 bases in between. The length of the CDR3 is 15 residues. CDR1 MNHEY and CDR2 SMNVEV come from the germline V gene (reference sequence). CDR3 DNA sequence: TGTGCCAGCAGTCCTCATTCCGGGGTCTCCGGGGAGCTGTTTTTT. Translating gives CASSPHSGVSGELFF.

In this sample, this clone turned up a few times. The chain is built from TRBV10-1 and TRBJ2-1, with 10 bases that match TRBD2. V dropped 2 bases and J dropped 9; count of bases not matched to a gene: 4. The CDR3 extends over 14 amino acids. Germline CDR1 and CDR2: WNHNN and SYGVQD (reference sequence). The chain's CDR3 is CASSELAGVGEQFF. CDR3 sequence (DNA): TGCGCCAGCAGTGAGCTAGCGGGAGTGGGTGAGCAGTTCTTC.

In DNA, the CDR3 is TGTGCCAGAAGCAAGGGACTAGCGGGGGGGCATGATGAGCAGTTCTTC. Its protein is CARSKGLAGGHDEQFF. V usage is TRBV5-3 and J usage is TRBJ2-1, with 16 bases lining up with TRBD2. TRBV5-3 falls under the ORF class, with uncertain function. CDR3 length: 16 residues. The junction had 6 bases not matched to a gene; V was cut back by 4 bases and J by 8 bases.

The chain couples TRBV2 to TRBJ1-2; a weak D match, TRBD1 (6 bases). The CDR3 is made up of 14 amino acids. Per the germline V gene, CDR1 is SNHLY and CDR2 is FYNNEI. V was cut by 8 bases and J by 7 bases, with 20 bases left in between. CDR3 loop: CASPSAQGRGGYTF. CDR3 sequence (DNA): TGTGCCAGCCCGTCCGCCCAGGGGAGGGGTGGCTACACCTTC.

This chain links TRBV14 with TRBJ2-7; 7 bases are shared with TRBD1. The germline gives CDR1 SGHDN, CDR2 FVKESK. The CDR3 contains 13 residues. Germline trimming cut 4 bases from V and 2 bases from J; bases unmatched to any gene: 2. CDR3 residues: CASSRTGPYEQYF. The CDR3 bases are TGTGCCAGCAGCCGGACAGGTCCCTACGAGCAGTACTTC.

The chain carries TRBV3-1 (or the pseudogene TRBV3-2) and TRBJ1-5; possibly TRBD1 for D (5 bases). The CDR3 runs 14 residues. With 4 bases removed from V and 3 bases from J, the gap between germline ends came to 10 bases. Germline CDR1 is LGHDT and CDR2 is YNNKEL (reference sequence). As DNA, the CDR3 is TGTGCCAGCAGCCTCGGACACAACAATCAGCCCCAGCATTTT. It yields the protein CASSLGHNNQPQHF.

The gene calls are TRBV15 and TRBJ2-5; TRBD2 matches at 7 bases. This CDR3 has 14 amino acids. Germline trimming cut 1 base from V and 5 bases from J; bases unmatched to any gene: 4. Germline CDR1 LNHNV, CDR2 YYDKDF (reference sequence). CDR3 in DNA: TGTGCCACCAGCAGAGTGTCGGGAGGCGAGACCCAGTACTTC. Its protein product is CATSRVSGGETQYF.

This clone was seen only once. The gene calls are TRBV7-3 and TRBJ2-3; 13 nucleotides line up with TRBD2. Germline CDR1 reads SGHTA; CDR2 reads FQGTGA. CDR3 size: 18 residues. V shed 4 bases, J shed 6 bases, and the junction held 13 bases outside the gene matches. This CDR3 reads CASSSARLAGGLRDTQYF. The CDR3 coding sequence is TGTGCCAGCAGCTCAGCCCGACTAGCGGGGGGATTACGGGATACGCAGTATTTT.

The genes are TRBV6-1 and TRBJ1-2, with unresolved D. The CDR3 runs to 12 residues. The V end lost 2 bases, the J end lost 4 bases, and 5 bases lay between the germline ends. The germline gives CDR1 MNHNS, CDR2 SASEGT. The CDR3 sequence is CASSESSYGYTF. DNA for the CDR3: TGTGCCAGCAGTGAATCCAGCTATGGCTACACCTTC.

The chain carries TRBV7-8 and TRBJ2-3, with a tentative D call TRBD1 (6 bases). Germline V gene lookup returns CDR1 SGHVS and CDR2 FQNEAQ. The V end was cut by 4 bases, the J end by 10 bases, with 12 bases between. This CDR3 comprises 12 residues. CDR3 residues: CASSSHRAAQYF. The CDR3 DNA is TGTGCCAGCAGCTCACACAGGGCTGCGCAGTATTTT.

This clone has more than one count but fewer than ten. The V and J genes are TRBV9 and TRBJ1-1; a weak D match, TRBD1 (5 bases). Trimming took 4 bases from V and 6 from J, leaving 16 bases between them. From germline, CDR1 is SGDLS and CDR2 YYNGEE. This CDR3 region has 14 residues. CDR3 in DNA: TGTGCCAGCAGCTTTGGACATAGGCCCGCTGAAGCTTTCTTT. It translates to CASSFGHRPAEAFF.

A note on this clone: The same CDR3 can be traced to other DNA sequences in this sample. V usage is TRBV5-1 and J usage is TRBJ1-3; D is possibly TRBD1 (5 bases). Between the trimmed V and J ends, which lost 4 bases and 4 bases, there was a span of 12 bases. The CDR3 has 14 amino acids. The V gene's germline CDR1 is SGHRS and CDR2 YFSETQ. This CDR3 is CASSPGTGGNTIYF. CDR3 nucleotide sequence: TGCGCCAGCAGCCCCGGGACTGGGGGAAACACCATATATTTT. Full variable domain (rest looked up from reference TRBV5-1 and TRBJ1-3): KAGVTQTPRYLIKTRGQQVTLSCSPISGHRSVSWYQQTPGQGLQFLFEYFSETQRNKGNFPGRFSGRQFSNSRSEMNVSTLELGDSALYLCASSPGTGGNTIYFGEGSWLTVV.

The rearrangement links TRBV4-2 to TRBJ2-1, with 11 nucleotides matching TRBD2. Germline V CDR1 and CDR2: LGHNA, YNFKEQ. Trimming cost V 0 bases and J 4 bases; bases outside gene matches: 5. The CDR3 is made up of 17 amino acids. The CDR3 DNA sequence: TGTGCCAGCAGCCAAGATGTAGGGACTAGCGGTTACAATGAGCAGTTCTTC. Translating gives CASSQDVGTSGYNEQFF.

The chain joins TRBV5-8 to TRBJ1-5; TRBD1 matches 7 bases. The trim removed 1 base at V and 0 bases at J, leaving 10 bases unmatched. CDR3 length equals 18 residues. Looked up from germline, CDR1 is SGHTS and CDR2 is YDEGEE. The CDR3 bases are TGTGCCAGCAGCTTGCCGGGGACAGCGGACTATAGCAATCAGCCCCAGCATTTT. Translated: CASSLPGTADYSNQPQHF.

The chain recombines TRBV18 with TRBJ1-4; no clear D gene. V lost 2 bases to trimming and J lost 8 bases, with 6 bases between them. Germline CDR1 and CDR2: KGHSH and LQKENI. This CDR3 has 12 amino acids. This CDR3 reads CASSPSREKLFF. As DNA, the CDR3 is TGTGCCAGCTCACCATCCAGAGAAAAACTGTTTTTT.

The V call is TRBV5-1, the J call TRBJ2-3; TRBD1 is a possible D gene (6 bases). V shed 3 bases and J shed 2 bases, with 10 bases lying between them. CDR1 SGHRS and CDR2 YFSETQ come from the germline V gene. The CDR3 is 14 amino acids. CDR3 region: CASSSDRATDTQYF. CDR3 nucleotide sequence: TGCGCCAGCAGCTCGGACAGAGCCACAGATACGCAGTATTTT. Looking up the rest from reference TRBV5-1 and TRBJ2-3 gives the full variable domain: KAGVTQTPRYLIKTRGQQVTLSCSPISGHRSVSWYQQTPGQGLQFLFEYFSETQRNKGNFPGRFSGRQFSNSRSEMNVSTLELGDSALYLCASSSDRATDTQYFGPGTRLTVL.

The gene calls are TRBV5-4 and TRBJ2-1, with a tentative D call TRBD1 (6 bases). V lost 1 base and J lost 2, with 10 bases in between. Per germline, CDR1 SGHNT and CDR2 YYREEE (reference sequence). CDR3 length equals 15 residues. In nucleotides, the CDR3 is TGTGCCAGCAGCTTGCGAACAGGGACCTACAATGAGCAGTTCTTC. Its protein product is CASSLRTGTYNEQFF. Combining the CDR3 with reference TRBV5-4 and TRBJ2-1 gives the whole variable domain ETGVTQSPTHLIKTRGQQVTLRCSSQSGHNTVSWYQQALGQGPQFIFQYYREEENGRGNFPPRFSGLQFPNYSSELNVNALELDDSALYLCASSLRTGTYNEQFFGPGTRLTVL.

CDR3 sequence reads: CASSPSDRASTEAFF. Written as DNA, the CDR3 is TGTGCCAGCAGCCCTTCGGACAGGGCGAGCACTGAAGCTTTCTTT. The chain carries TRBV28 and TRBJ1-1; TRBD1 matches at 8 bases. The junction had 10 bases not matched to a gene; V was cut back by 6 bases and J by 4 bases. Germline values: CDR1 MDHEN, CDR2 SYDVKM. The CDR3 has 15 residues.

The rearrangement links TRBV28 to TRBJ2-7; unclear D gene. Germline V gene data show CDR1 as MDHEN and CDR2 as SYDVKM. This CDR3 is built from 12 residues. Trimming removed 3 bases from V and 2 bases from J, with 5 bases in between. CDR3 region: CASSFSAYEQYF. The CDR3 bases are TGTGCCAGCAGTTTCAGCGCCTACGAGCAGTACTTC.

There are a few counts of this clone. V is TRBV6-5 and J is TRBJ2-2; possibly TRBD1 for D (5 bases). Trimming removed 5 bases at V and 5 bases at J, with 9 bases between. Germline V gives CDR1 MNHEY, CDR2 SVGAGI. The CDR3 is made up of 13 amino acids. CDR3 bases: TGTGCCAGCAGTCTGCAGGGTACCGGGGAGCTGTTTTTT. Translation gives CASSLQGTGELFF.

The chain carries TRBV29-1 and TRBJ1-1; no clear D. Germline V CDR1 and CDR2: SQVTM, ANQGSEA. CDR3 length: 10 residues. Between the trimmed V and J ends, which lost 7 bases and 1 base, there was a span of 4 bases. In DNA, the CDR3 is TGCAGCGGCGGGAACACTGAAGCTTTCTTT. It is translated as CSGGNTEAFF. Drawing the rest from reference TRBV29-1 and TRBJ1-1, the complete variable domain is SAVISQKPSRDICQRGTSLTIQCQVDSQVTMMFWYRQQPGQSLTLIATANQGSEATYESGFVIDKFPISRPNLTFSTLTVSNMSPEDSSIYLCSGGNTEAFFGQGTRLTVV.

This rearrangement joins TRBV6-4 to TRBJ2-1; D perhaps matches TRBD1 (6 bases). CDR3 length: 15 residues. Germline V gives CDR1 MRHNA, CDR2 SNTAGT. V dropped 6 bases and J dropped 5 bases, with 17 bases sitting between them. The CDR3 protein is CASSPSGTPNNEQFF. Written as DNA, the CDR3 is TGTGCCAGCAGCCCCTCCGGGACACCGAACAATGAGCAGTTCTTC.

This clone was counted a few times. V is TRBV5-4 and J is TRBJ2-7, with a weak D call TRBD1 (6 bases). Germline V lookup: CDR1 SGHNT, CDR2 YYREEE (reference sequence). The CDR3 length is 14 residues. Trimming removed 4 bases at V and 0 bases at J, with 11 bases between. The CDR3 loop is CASSQIQGSYEQYF. Written as DNA, the CDR3 is TGTGCCAGCAGCCAAATACAGGGCTCCTACGAGCAGTACTTC.

The chain is built from TRBV6-5 and TRBJ1-5, with D possibly being TRBD1 (5 bases). Germline CDR1 reads MNHEY; CDR2 reads SVGAGI. Trimming took 4 bases from V and 1 from J, leaving 14 bases between them. The CDR3 consists of 16 residues. The DNA for the CDR3 is TGTGCCAGCAGTTCGCCGCACCGACAGAGCAATCAGCCCCAGCATTTT. Protein sequence: CASSSPHRQSNQPQHF.

This clone has just a few counts. V usage is TRBV11-3 and J usage is TRBJ2-6, with 10 bases that match TRBD2. CDR3 length equals 18 residues. Germline V gene data show CDR1 as SGHNT and CDR2 as YENEEA. J lost 4 bases, V lost 2 bases, and 8 bases had no gene match. CDR3 loop: CASSLRLAGVTGANVLTF. CDR3 DNA: TGTGCCAGCAGCTTAAGGCTAGCGGGAGTAACCGGGGCCAACGTCCTGACTTTC.